Listed here are 8 T cell receptor beta chains from one sample, sequenced in a study of the immune and genomic landscape of osteosarcoma. Clones were read by immunoSEQ multiplex PCR, and TCRdb kept only the in-frame ones, dropping some. The sample lists roughly 9,800 clones, 60% to 75% occurring once. Osteosarcoma specimens were post-treatment primary, local recurrence and metastasis tumors from poor-prognosis patients. Sequenced input: osteosarcoma tumor tissue from the lung. These receptors were taken from a human donor with osteosarcoma.

This rearrangement joins TRBV7-9 to TRBJ1-1; TRBD1 might be the D (5 bases). Germline V lookup: CDR1 SEHNR, CDR2 FQNEAQ (reference sequence). The CDR3 is made up of 16 amino acids. V lost 5 bases to trimming and J lost 4 bases, with 20 bases between them. Written as DNA, the CDR3 is TGTGCCAGCAGCCCATGGTGGGTCGTCGGGGGCACTGAAGCTTTCTTT. This codes for CASSPWWVVGGTEAFF.

The J gene is TRBJ2-1, the V gene TRBV7-9, with 14 nucleotides matching TRBD2. Germline CDR1 is SEHNR and CDR2 is FQNEAQ (reference sequence). With 1 base clipped from V and 10 bases from J, the junction kept 6 bases outside the gene matches. The CDR3 extends over 16 amino acids. CDR3 sequence (DNA): TGTGCCAGCAGCTTAGTTGGGACTAGCGGGAGATTGGAGCAGTTCTTC. It encodes CASSLVGTSGRLEQFF.

The chain is built from TRBV10-3 and TRBJ2-5, with D hard to call. Trimming pared 10 bases from V and 5 bases from J, leaving 17 bases between. Germline CDR1 and CDR2: ENHRY and SYGVKD. The CDR3 is 13 residues long. In nucleotides, the CDR3 is TGTGCCACCGCTAATACGTCCCCCGAGACCCAGTACTTC. This codes for CATANTSPETQYF.

The chain links TRBV7-3 to TRBJ1-6; the match to TRBD1 covers 10 bases. With V trimmed by 5 bases and J by 10 bases, 8 bases remained unmatched. The length of the CDR3 is 15 residues. Germline values: CDR1 SGHTA, CDR2 FQGTGA. In nucleotides, the CDR3 is TGTGCCAGCAGCCCAACGACAGGGGGCCAATCACCCCTCCACTTT. This translates into CASSPTTGGQSPLHF.

The table lists this clone with a few counts. The V and J genes are TRBV5-4 and TRBJ2-3; tentative D call: TRBD1 (6 bases). From germline, CDR1 is SGHNT and CDR2 YYREEE (reference sequence). The CDR3 consists of 14 residues. Between the trimmed V and J ends, which lost 6 bases and 5 bases, there was a span of 16 bases. CDR3 sequence reads: CASTDPRTEDTQYF. CDR3 sequence (DNA): TGTGCCAGCACCGACCCGCGGACAGAAGATACGCAGTATTTT.

The rearrangement links TRBV5-4 to TRBJ2-7; the D gene could be TRBD1 or TRBD2 (5 bases each). Germline-derived CDR1 and CDR2 are SGHNT and YYREEE (reference sequence). Trimming removed 1 base at V and 5 bases at J, with 16 bases between. CDR3 length: 15 amino acids. CDR3 DNA sequence: TGTGCCAGCAGCTTGTATGGGACCTTTAGGGACGAGCAGTACTTC. Protein product: CASSLYGTFRDEQYF. Looking up the rest from reference TRBV5-4 and TRBJ2-7 gives the full variable domain: ETGVTQSPTHLIKTRGQQVTLRCSSQSGHNTVSWYQQALGQGPQFIFQYYREEENGRGNFPPRFSGLQFPNYSSELNVNALELDDSALYLCASSLYGTFRDEQYFGPGTRLTVT.

The chain couples TRBV6-5 to TRBJ2-6, with D hard to call. The CDR3 consists of 15 residues. CDR1 and CDR2 from the germline V gene are MNHEY and SVGAGI. V lost 1 base and J 1 base, leaving 5 bases between the germline ends. CDR3 sequence: CASSYLYSGANVLTF. The CDR3 DNA is TGTGCCAGCAGTTACTTGTATTCTGGGGCCAACGTCCTGACTTTC.

The chain links TRBV28 to TRBJ2-1, with 9 bases that match TRBD2. Germline values: CDR1 MDHEN, CDR2 SYDVKM. The CDR3 totals 16 residues. Trimming removed 5 bases from V and 7 bases from J; junction bases left unmatched: 12. The CDR3 bases are TGTGCCAGCAGTCAACTAGCGGGTTTTTCGATGAATGAGCAGTTCTTC. Translation: CASSQLAGFSMNEQFF.